The 30 T cell receptor beta chains reported below all come from one sample, sequenced in a study of a mutant IDH1 vaccine in newly diagnosed glioma. Time point given: baseline, week 1 (first vaccination visit). Regarding treatment: pre-vaccination baseline after standard-of-care therapy. The repertoire was sequenced with immunoSEQ multiplex PCR; TCRdb's copy has only in-frame clones and lacks some. The profile shows roughly 32,000 clones, 60% to 85% of them singletons. Sample: peripheral blood mononuclear cells (PBMCs), taken from a glioma patient treated with radiotherapy, temozolomide or both. The receptors were sampled from a man aged 45 to 65 with glioma. Some clones in this sample may be carry-over from other donors' samples.

The chain uses TRBV4-2 and TRBJ2-1; 8 nucleotides agree with TRBD1. From germline, CDR1 is LGHNA and CDR2 YNFKEQ. CDR3 length: 15 residues. V was pared by 1 base and J by 9 bases, with 8 bases of the junction left unmatched. CDR3 DNA sequence: TGTGCCAGCAGCCAAGCGGACAGGGTAGGGGGTGAGCAGTTCTTC. It is translated as CASSQADRVGGEQFF.

This chain joins TRBV27 and TRBJ1-1; D is possibly TRBD1 (5 bases). CDR3 length: 16 amino acids. Trimming took off 4 bases at V and 8 bases at J, with 23 bases between the two ends. Germline-derived CDR1 and CDR2 are MNHEY and SMNVEV (reference sequence). The CDR3 nucleotides read TGTGCCAGCAGTTCCGGCTGGGGGATGGGGATCAGCGAAGCTTTCTTT. This sequence encodes CASSSGWGMGISEAFF.

This clone was counted between two and nine times. The chain couples TRBV19 to TRBJ1-1, with 7 bases fitting TRBD1. CDR3 length equals 15 residues. The V gene's germline CDR1 is LNHDA and CDR2 SQIVND (reference sequence). With V trimmed by 6 bases and J by 2 bases, 9 bases remained unmatched. CDR3 protein: CASSPLEGANTEAFF. DNA for the CDR3: TGTGCCAGTAGCCCTCTGGAGGGGGCTAACACTGAAGCTTTCTTT.

The V gene is TRBV5-6, the J gene TRBJ1-5; D not resolved. CDR1 SGHDT and CDR2 YYEEEE come from the germline V gene. This CDR3 spans 14 amino acids. Trimming took off 2 bases at V and 6 bases at J, with 12 bases between the two ends. The CDR3 nucleotides read TGTGCCAGCAGCTTTGGTCCCCAGGCTCAGCCCCAGCATTTT. This sequence encodes CASSFGPQAQPQHF.

The V gene is TRBV6-8, the J gene TRBJ2-6; TRBD1 matches 8 bases. The CDR3 covers 19 residues. V lost 0 bases to trimming and J lost 1 base; unmatched junction nucleotides: 8. Germline V CDR1 and CDR2: MNHGY, SAAAGT. The CDR3 protein is CASSYSPPDRASGANVLTF. The CDR3 region has the DNA TGTGCCAGCAGTTACTCACCCCCGGACAGGGCTTCTGGGGCCAACGTCCTGACTTTC.

This chain connects TRBV2 to TRBJ1-3; weak D call: TRBD1 (6 bases). Germline V gene data show CDR1 as SNHLY and CDR2 as FYNNEI. Deletions cut 5 bases from V and 1 base from J, with 18 bases between. This CDR3 contains 17 residues. CDR3 sequence reads: CASSPRGGPPSGNTIYF. CDR3 DNA: TGTGCCAGCAGTCCACGGGGGGGGCCGCCATCTGGAAACACCATATATTTT.

The rearrangement links TRBV12-5 to TRBJ1-5; no reliable D call. The CDR3 consists of 12 residues. V lost 1 base to trimming and J lost 7 bases, with 5 bases between them. Germline V gene data show CDR1 as LGHNT and CDR2 as FRNRAP. This chain's CDR3 is CASGLEDQPQHF. The CDR3 DNA sequence: TGTGCTAGTGGTTTGGAAGACCAGCCCCAGCATTTT.

This rearrangement joins TRBV11-3 to TRBJ2-1; 7 bases align to TRBD2. Germline loops: CDR1 SGHNT, CDR2 YENEEA. CDR3 size: 16 residues. V was clipped by 5 bases and J by 4 bases; unmatched bases: 11. In DNA, the CDR3 is TGTGCCAGCAGCCCCCGTACTAGCGCGGATTACAATGAGCAGTTCTTC. It specifies CASSPRTSADYNEQFF.

The chain combines TRBV6-6 with TRBJ1-1; no definite D call. The ends were cut back, 6 bases at V and 1 base at J, with 15 bases in the middle. This CDR3 has 15 amino acids. CDR1 MNHNY and CDR2 SVGAGI come from the germline V gene (reference sequence). The CDR3 DNA sequence: TGTGCCAGCAGCTCCGAAGGGTTGGGGAACACTGAAGCTTTCTTT. Protein product: CASSSEGLGNTEAFF.

The chain employs TRBV6-5 and TRBJ1-3, with a tentative D call TRBD1 (5 bases). This CDR3 has 14 amino acids. Trimming took off 2 bases at V and 0 bases at J, with 5 bases between the two ends. Germline loops: CDR1 MNHEY, CDR2 SVGAGI. The CDR3 here is CASSYDSSGNTIYF. The DNA of the CDR3 is TGTGCCAGCAGTTACGACAGCTCTGGAAACACCATATATTTT.

Turning to this clone: Germline is not matched at one junction end, which may reflect a read error. The gene calls are TRBV7-4 and TRBJ2-3; 11 bases align to TRBD2. The CDR3 runs to 12 residues. Germline V gene sequence: CDR1 SGHVT, CDR2 SQSDAQ. The DNA of the CDR3 is TGCCGACTAGCGGGGCTCACAGATACGCAGTATTTT. Protein: CRLAGLTDTQYF.

CDR3 sequence (DNA): TGCAGTGTGGTAAGGAATGAGCAGTTCTTC. Translated: CSVVRNEQFF. The chain is built from TRBV20-1 and TRBJ2-1; D is undetermined. Trimming pared 7 bases from V and 7 bases from J, leaving 8 bases between. Germline assignment: CDR1 DFQATT and CDR2 SNEGSKA (reference sequence). The length of the CDR3 is 10 residues.

On this clone: Other DNA sequences in the same sample also yield this CDR3. Here the CDR3 reads CASSLTGYEQYF. The CDR3 nucleotides are TGTGCCAGCAGCTTGACAGGATACGAGCAGTACTTC. The rearrangement uses TRBV5-4 and TRBJ2-7; tentative D call: TRBD1 (5 bases). The V and J ends lost 1 base and 4 bases respectively, with 6 bases between them. This CDR3 spans 12 amino acids. Germline assignment: CDR1 SGHNT and CDR2 YYREEE (reference sequence).

The chain links TRBV15 to TRBJ2-3, with D perhaps TRBD1 (5 bases). Deletions cut 4 bases from V and 2 bases from J, with 13 bases between. The CDR3 length is 15 residues. The germline V gene encodes CDR1 LNHNV and CDR2 YYDKDF (reference sequence). CDR3 sequence: CATSKEGELTDTQYF. The CDR3 nucleotides are TGTGCCACCAGCAAAGAAGGGGAACTCACAGATACGCAGTATTTT.

This chain links TRBV7-9 with TRBJ1-1, with D perhaps TRBD1 (5 bases). V was clipped by 5 bases and J by 7 bases, with 14 bases between them. Germline lookup yields CDR1 SEHNR and CDR2 FQNEAQ (reference sequence). The CDR3 sequence is 13 residues long. CDR3 bases: TGTGCCAGCAGCCCCATACAGGACGATGAAGCTTTCTTT. Residues: CASSPIQDDEAFF.

The chain carries TRBV28 and TRBJ2-7; TRBD1 matches 9 bases. The CDR3 contains 14 residues. The germline V gene has CDR1 MDHEN and CDR2 SYDVKM. The V and J ends lost 5 bases and 3 bases, in that order; junction bases with no gene match: 5. In DNA form, the CDR3 reads TGTGCCAGCAGTGCCCCGGGACAGGGCTACGAGCAGTACTTC. This encodes CASSAPGQGYEQYF.

V gene TRBV27 combines with J gene TRBJ2-2, with D perhaps TRBD1 or TRBD2 (5 bases each). Trimming removed 5 bases from V and 3 bases from J, with 13 bases in between. The CDR3 has 15 amino acids. CDR1 MNHEY and CDR2 SMNVEV come from the germline V gene (reference sequence). The CDR3 DNA reads TGTGCCAGCAGTGGCCTTTTGGGGGACACCGGGGAGCTGTTTTTT. Translating it yields CASSGLLGDTGELFF.

This chain connects TRBV20-1 to TRBJ2-1, with unresolved D. The CDR3 spans 10 residues. Germline V gene data show CDR1 as DFQATT and CDR2 as SNEGSKA (reference sequence). V was pared by 4 bases and J by 12 bases, with 10 bases between. DNA for the CDR3: TGCAGTGCTAACTTCAAGGGGCAGTTCTTC. It translates to CSANFKGQFF.

V and J are TRBV18 and TRBJ2-1; no clear D gene. V lost 3 bases, J lost 5 bases, and 8 bases lay in between. The germline CDR1 and CDR2 sequences are KGHSH and LQKENI. This CDR3 has 13 residues. The CDR3 here is CASSPTSDNEQFF. In DNA, the CDR3 is TGTGCCAGCTCACCCACCAGTGACAATGAGCAGTTCTTC.

The chain joins TRBV7-7 to TRBJ2-5, with D hard to call. This CDR3 comprises 14 residues. V gave up 4 bases and J gave up 5 bases, with 14 bases separating them. The V gene's germline CDR1 is SSHAT and CDR2 FNYEAQ (reference sequence). CDR3 sequence reads: CASSSYTGSETQYF. The CDR3 region has the DNA TGTGCCAGCAGCTCATACACGGGCTCGGAGACCCAGTACTTC.

This clone showed up just once. This chain connects TRBV6-5 to TRBJ1-1, with D perhaps TRBD1 (5 bases). The CDR3 consists of 15 residues. Trimming took 6 bases from V and 4 from J, leaving 18 bases between them. The germline gives CDR1 MNHEY, CDR2 SVGAGI. The CDR3 DNA reads as TGTGCCAGCAGAGGTTCCGGGACGGCTAGCACTGAAGCTTTCTTT. This sequence encodes CASRGSGTASTEAFF.

This chain connects TRBV10-3 to TRBJ2-1; D may be TRBD1 (6 bases). CDR1 is ENHRY, CDR2 SYGVKD, per germline. V was trimmed by 0 bases and J by 9 bases, leaving 12 bases between them. The CDR3 consists of 14 residues. The CDR3 DNA sequence: TGTGCCATCAGTGAGTCTCAGGGGTTCGTTGAGCAGTTCTTC. It encodes CAISESQGFVEQFF.

The CDR3 coding sequence is TGTGCCAGCAGCCCGACGGGGTTGCCCCAGCATTTT. Translation: CASSPTGLPQHF. The chain has TRBV7-9 and TRBJ1-5; D unresolved. With 5 bases removed from V and 9 bases from J, the gap between germline ends came to 11 bases. The CDR3 is made up of 12 amino acids. Looked up from germline, CDR1 is SEHNR and CDR2 is FQNEAQ (reference sequence). Drawing the rest from reference TRBV7-9 and TRBJ1-5, the complete variable domain is DTGVSQNPRHKITKRGQNVTFRCDPISEHNRLYWYRQTLGQGPEFLTYFQNEAQLEKSRLLSDRFSAERPKGSFSTLEIQRTEQGDSAMYLCASSPTGLPQHFGDGTRLSIL.

The chain carries TRBV6-1 and TRBJ2-7; D remains ambiguous. Germline V gene data show CDR1 as MNHNS and CDR2 as SASEGT. Between the trimmed V and J ends, which lost 7 bases and 4 bases, there was a span of 5 bases. This CDR3 spans 10 amino acids. CDR3 sequence (DNA): TGTGCCAGCATGGGTTACGAGCAGTACTTC. As protein: CASMGYEQYF.

This chain connects TRBV5-1 to TRBJ1-6; D not certain. Trimming took off 0 bases at V and 10 bases at J, with 14 bases between the two ends. Germline assignment: CDR1 SGHRS and CDR2 YFSETQ. The CDR3 runs 15 residues. CDR3 nucleotide sequence: TGCGCCAGCAGCTTGGGAGACACTTTATTGTCACCCCTCCACTTT. Its protein product is CASSLGDTLLSPLHF.

This clone was counted a few times. This chain uses TRBV4-3 with TRBJ1-1, with 7 positions matching TRBD1. CDR1 and CDR2 (germline): LGHNA, YSLEER. Germline trimming cut 2 bases from V and 3 bases from J; bases unmatched to any gene: 6. The CDR3 covers 15 residues. CDR3 DNA sequence: TGCGCCAGCAGCCAATTGGCAGGGGGTGACACTGAAGCTTTCTTT. Its translation: CASSQLAGGDTEAFF.

The chain employs TRBV2 and TRBJ2-7; TRBD1 is a possible D gene (6 bases). CDR1 is SNHLY, CDR2 FYNNEI, per germline. The ends were cut back, 3 bases at V and 0 bases at J, with 9 bases in the middle. There are 14 residues in the CDR3. The CDR3 bases are TGTGCCAGCAGTGAGGCAGGGGCCTCCTACGAGCAGTACTTC. This gives the protein CASSEAGASYEQYF.

The V call is TRBV11-2, the J call TRBJ1-1; the D gene is possibly TRBD1 (5 bases). Between the trimmed V and J ends, which lost 4 bases and 0 bases, there was a span of 6 bases. CDR3 length: 13 amino acids. Germline CDR1 is SGHAT and CDR2 is FQNNGV. CDR3 nucleotide sequence: TGTGCCAGCAGCTCGGACATGAACACTGAAGCTTTCTTT. Protein sequence: CASSSDMNTEAFF.

This chain links TRBV5-1 with TRBJ1-6; 8 nucleotides agree with TRBD1. CDR1 and CDR2 from the germline V gene are SGHRS and YFSETQ. Losses at the gene ends were 3 bases for V and 5 bases for J; bases not matched to a gene: 4. This CDR3 has 15 amino acids. As DNA, the CDR3 is TGCGCCAGCAGCTCGGCGGGACAGGATAATTCACCCCTCCACTTT. This codes for CASSSAGQDNSPLHF.

V usage is TRBV30 and J usage is TRBJ1-1; no clear D gene. Germline CDR1 and CDR2: GTSNPN and SVGIG (reference sequence). V was pared by 3 bases and J by 1 base, with 3 bases between. This CDR3 is 11 amino acids long. The CDR3 protein is CAWRRNTEAFF. In DNA, the CDR3 is TGTGCCTGGAGACGGAACACTGAAGCTTTCTTT.